The 4 T cell receptor beta chains in this list originate from one sample, sequenced in a study of cytomegalovirus exposure and HLA in healthy donors. Profiled with immunoSEQ multiplex PCR; TCRdb holds only in-frame clones, not every one. Of roughly 68,000 clones listed, 95% to 97% were seen once; the top ten hold under 2.5%. Source material: PBMCs. The receptors originated from a young man in good health and CMV-seronegative.

The V call is TRBV18, the J call TRBJ2-5; 8 positions match TRBD1. CDR3 length equals 17 residues. With V trimmed by 2 bases and J by 2 bases, 10 bases remained unmatched. Germline V gives CDR1 KGHSH, CDR2 LQKENI. CDR3 in amino acids: CASSPERTGLRQETQYF. The CDR3 DNA reads TGTGCCAGCTCACCAGAACGGACAGGGCTTAGACAAGAGACCCAGTACTTC.

The sample holds one count of this clone. The chain is built from TRBV5-1 and TRBJ2-3; 12 positions agree with TRBD2. The germline V gene encodes CDR1 SGHRS and CDR2 YFSETQ. This CDR3 is built from 16 residues. V was pared by 4 bases and J by 4 bases, with 7 bases of the junction left unmatched. The CDR3 nucleotides read TGCGCCAGCAGCGTATCTAGCGGGAGGGCCTCAGATACGCAGTATTTT. Residues: CASSVSSGRASDTQYF.

This chain uses TRBV6-5 with TRBJ1-1; D is ambiguous. Per germline, CDR1 MNHEY and CDR2 SVGAGI. There are 14 residues in the CDR3. V dropped 4 bases and J dropped 2 bases, with 11 bases sitting between them. For the CDR3, the DNA is TGTGCCAGCAGTTGGTCGACATCTAACACTGAAGCTTTCTTT. This gives the protein CASSWSTSNTEAFF.

This sequence joins TRBV7-9 and TRBJ2-7; D might be TRBD1 (5 bases). Germline CDR1 reads SEHNR; CDR2 reads FQNEAQ (reference sequence). Trimming left V 5 bases short and J 3 bases short, with 11 bases between. The CDR3 runs 13 residues. The CDR3 DNA follows: TGTGCCAGCAGCCCCAAACAGGACTACGAGCAGTACTTC. It codes for CASSPKQDYEQYF.